This TCR beta chain comes out of a study of response to subunit inactivated influenza vaccine. Study conclusions and caveats: Researchers suggested that each seasonal influenza vaccination recruits few new T cells.

TCRdb processed the RT-PCR reads anew with MiXCR; each CDR3 protein has one entry. The sample lists about 520,000 distinct CDR3 sequences, around 7.9% occurring once. Comments on this clonotype: Its antigen is still unknown.

The V segment lost 5 bases and the J segment 2 bases; nucleotides outside the gene matches: 4. The CDR3 is 15 residues long. This TCR came from a man between 45 and 75 years old who received an inactivated influenza vaccine. The gene calls are TRBV12-3 or TRBV12-4 and TRBJ1-3; 9 nucleotides match TRBD1. Sequencing was performed on PBMCs from blood, taken about 23 months after vaccination. CDR3 nucleotides: TGTGCCAGCAGTGGGGGGACAGGGACTGGAAACACCATATATTTT. Its protein product is CASSGGTGTGNTIYF.